This T cell receptor beta chain was recovered during a study of blood T cell repertoires in COVID-19. Produced via immunoSEQ multiplex PCR; TCRdb's table is partial and in-frame only. The sample records approximately 70,000 clones, roughly 90% being singletons. The germline V gene encodes CDR1 SGHNT and CDR2 YYREEE (reference sequence). This CDR3 comprises 15 residues. V shed 1 base and J 3 bases; nucleotides not matched to a gene: 4. This receptor was identified in an older woman with acute or convalescent COVID-19. Input material: peripheral blood. V and J are TRBV5-4 and TRBJ1-2, with 9 bases fitting TRBD1. CDR3 in DNA: TGTGCCAGCAGCTTGACACAGGGGGCGCACTATGGCTACACCTTC. It encodes CASSLTQGAHYGYTF. The complete variable domain, with remaining parts taken from reference TRBV5-4 and TRBJ1-2, reads ETGVTQSPTHLIKTRGQQVTLRCSSQSGHNTVSWYQQALGQGPQFIFQYYREEENGRGNFPPRFSGLQFPNYSSELNVNALELDDSALYLCASSLTQGAHYGYTFGSGTRLTVV.